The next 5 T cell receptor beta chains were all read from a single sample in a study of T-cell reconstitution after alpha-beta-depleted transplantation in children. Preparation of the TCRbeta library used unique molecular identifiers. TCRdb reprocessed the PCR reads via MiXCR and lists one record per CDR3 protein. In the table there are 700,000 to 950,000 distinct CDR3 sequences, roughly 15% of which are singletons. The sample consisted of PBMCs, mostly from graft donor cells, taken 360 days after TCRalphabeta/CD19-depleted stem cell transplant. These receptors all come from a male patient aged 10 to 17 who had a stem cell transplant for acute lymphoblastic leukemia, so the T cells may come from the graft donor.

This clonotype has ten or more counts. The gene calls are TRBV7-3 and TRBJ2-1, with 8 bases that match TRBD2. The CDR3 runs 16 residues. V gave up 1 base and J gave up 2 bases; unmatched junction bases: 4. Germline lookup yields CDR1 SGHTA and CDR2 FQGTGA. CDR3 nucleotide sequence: TGTGCCAGCAGCTTAATGTGGCGGGAGGCCTACAATGAGCAGTTCTTC. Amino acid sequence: CASSLMWREAYNEQFF.

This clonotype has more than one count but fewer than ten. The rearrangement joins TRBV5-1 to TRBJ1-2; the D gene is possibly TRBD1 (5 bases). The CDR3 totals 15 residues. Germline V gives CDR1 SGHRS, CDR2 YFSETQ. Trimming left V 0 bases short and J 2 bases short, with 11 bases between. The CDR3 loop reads CASSLDVRDNYGYTF. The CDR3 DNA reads TGCGCCAGCAGCTTGGACGTGAGGGACAACTATGGCTACACCTTC.

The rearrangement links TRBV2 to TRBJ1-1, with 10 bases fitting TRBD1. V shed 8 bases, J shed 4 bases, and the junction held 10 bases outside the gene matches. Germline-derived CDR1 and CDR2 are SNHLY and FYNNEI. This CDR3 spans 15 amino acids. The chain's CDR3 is CASLRGQGMRTEAFF. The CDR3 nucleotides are TGTGCCAGCCTCCGGGGACAGGGGATGCGCACTGAAGCTTTCTTT.

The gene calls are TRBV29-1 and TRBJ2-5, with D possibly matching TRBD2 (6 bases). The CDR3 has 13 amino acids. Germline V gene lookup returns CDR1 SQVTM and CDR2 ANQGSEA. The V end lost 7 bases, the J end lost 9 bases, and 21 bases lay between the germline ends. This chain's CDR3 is CSANVGGFWSQYF. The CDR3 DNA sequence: TGCAGCGCCAACGTCGGGGGATTCTGGTCCCAGTACTTC.

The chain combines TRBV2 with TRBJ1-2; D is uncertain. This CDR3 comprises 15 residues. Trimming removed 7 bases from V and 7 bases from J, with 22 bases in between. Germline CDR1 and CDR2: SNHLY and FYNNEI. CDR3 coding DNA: TGTGCCAGCACCTTGATGGCAGGAGAGGTCGGTGGCTACACCTTC. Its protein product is CASTLMAGEVGGYTF.